These 10 T cell receptor beta chains were all obtained from the same sample, sequenced in a study of cytomegalovirus exposure and HLA in healthy donors. This PCR relied on a set of 60 Vbeta primers and 13 Jbeta primers. This table comes from immunoSEQ multiplex PCR, and its TCRdb copy is limited to in-frame clones, with some not included. This table has about 110,000 clones, 70% to 75% appearing once. Input material: PBMCs. These receptors were taken from a man between 35 and 55 years old in good health and CMV-seronegative.

The chain is built from TRBV5-1 and TRBJ2-5; D is unresolved. The V gene's germline CDR1 is SGHRS and CDR2 YFSETQ. This CDR3 region has 11 residues. Trimming stripped 5 bases from V and 2 bases from J, with 4 bases between. The CDR3 sequence is CASSLQETQYF. The CDR3 nucleotides read TGCGCCAGCAGTTTACAAGAGACCCAGTACTTC.

This clone was detected a few times. This chain connects TRBV5-1 to TRBJ2-3, with 7 bases identical to TRBD2. Germline V gene data show CDR1 as SGHRS and CDR2 as YFSETQ. The CDR3 is made up of 14 amino acids. V trimming: 1 base; J trimming: 1 base; junction bases outside the gene matches: 0. The CDR3 spells CASSLSGGTDTQYF. The CDR3 nucleotides are TGCGCCAGCAGCTTGAGCGGGGGCACAGATACGCAGTATTTT.

This sequence joins TRBV4-3 and TRBJ2-7; a possible D gene is TRBD2 (6 bases). This CDR3 comprises 14 residues. Germline CDR1 and CDR2: LGHNA and YSLEER. Trimming removed 1 base at V and 3 bases at J, with 10 bases between. The CDR3 DNA reads TGCGCCAGCAGCCAAGGGAGGGGTCTCTACGAGCAGTACTTC. This encodes CASSQGRGLYEQYF.

The gene calls are TRBV18 and TRBJ1-5, with 7 bases matching TRBD1. Germline values: CDR1 KGHSH, CDR2 LQKENI. The CDR3 has 14 residues. V dropped 4 bases and J dropped 2; count of bases not matched to a gene: 2. CDR3 sequence (DNA): TGTGCCAGCTCACGAGGGACAGGCAATCAGCCCCAGCATTTT. Amino acids: CASSRGTGNQPQHF.

This clone was counted a few times. The J gene is TRBJ2-7, the V gene TRBV6-1, with D possibly matching TRBD1 (6 bases). Germline V lookup: CDR1 MNHNS, CDR2 SASEGT. The CDR3 runs to 13 residues. Deletions cut 6 bases from V and 3 bases from J, with 12 bases between. CDR3 sequence (DNA): TGTGCCAGCAGCGAGCTACAGGGCTACGAGCAGTACTTC. Its translation is CASSELQGYEQYF.

The rearrangement uses TRBV7-9 and TRBJ2-1, with 9 bases matching TRBD2. The CDR3 consists of 19 residues. Germline V gene lookup returns CDR1 SEHNR and CDR2 FQNEAQ (reference sequence). V gave up 4 bases and J gave up 1 base; unmatched junction bases: 14. This CDR3 is CASSSPGLAGFLSYNEQFF. CDR3 sequence (DNA): TGTGCCAGCAGCTCACCGGGGCTAGCGGGGTTCCTATCCTACAATGAGCAGTTCTTC.

This clone appeared once. The V and J genes are TRBV7-8 and TRBJ2-7; 8 nucleotides agree with TRBD2. The V gene end was trimmed by 1 base and the J gene end by 6 bases; junction bases not matched to a gene: 11. Germline V gene data show CDR1 as SGHVS and CDR2 as FQNEAQ. CDR3 length: 16 amino acids. CDR3 in DNA: TGTGCCAGCAGCTTAGGGGCCGGGACTAGTCGGCTCGAGCAGTACTTC. As protein: CASSLGAGTSRLEQYF. The variable domain in full, completed from reference TRBV7-8 and TRBJ2-7, reads GAGVSQSPRYKVAKRGQDVALRCDPISGHVSLFWYQQALGQGPEFLTYFQNEAQLDKSGLPSDRFFAERPEGSVSTLKIQRTQQEDSAVYLCASSLGAGTSRLEQYFGPGTRLTVT.

The rearrangement links TRBV19 to TRBJ2-1; 7 bases agree with TRBD1. The CDR3 runs 13 residues. Germline values: CDR1 LNHDA, CDR2 SQIVND (reference sequence). Trimming at V came to 4 bases and at J to 4 bases, leaving 1 base not matched to a gene. CDR3 loop: CASSRQGYNEQFF. As DNA, the CDR3 is TGTGCCAGTAGTAGACAGGGATACAATGAGCAGTTCTTC. Using reference TRBV19 and TRBJ2-1 for the parts outside the CDR3, the full variable domain is DGGITQSPKYLFRKEGQNVTLSCEQNLNHDAMYWYRQDPGQGLRLIYYSQIVNDFQKGDIAEGYSVSREKKESFPLTVTSAQKNPTAFYLCASSRQGYNEQFFGPGTRLTVL.

The CDR3 DNA sequence: TGTGCCAGCAGTGGGACAGGGGGCGGCTACACCTTC. It yields the protein CASSGTGGGYTF. The chain carries TRBV6-5 and TRBJ1-2; the match to TRBD1 covers 12 bases. CDR1 is MNHEY, CDR2 SVGAGI, per germline. This CDR3 contains 12 residues. The ends lost 5 bases at V and 8 bases at J; junction bases unmatched: 0.

This clone has only a few counts. The chain carries TRBV7-9 and TRBJ1-4; D remains unclear. This CDR3 contains 15 residues. CDR1 and CDR2 (germline): SEHNR, FQNEAQ (reference sequence). V lost 5 bases to trimming and J lost 0 bases, with 10 bases between them. The DNA for the CDR3 is TGTGCCAGCAGCCAACGAGGAGCAACTAATGAAAAACTGTTTTTT. Translated: CASSQRGATNEKLFF.